This TCR beta chain was captured by sequencing in a study of blood T cell repertoires in COVID-19. Overall study: T cells, B-cell-depleted T cells, or PBMCs supplied cDNA or gDNA.

Repertoires were generated with immunoSEQ multiplex PCR, while TCRdb's copy carries only in-frame clones and drops some. The top ten hold approximately 6% of the sample, which has 84,000 or so clones, roughly 92% seen once. The sample taken for sequencing was peripheral blood. The origin of this receptor is a woman in her fifties or sixties with active COVID-19.

The CDR3, as DNA: TGTGCCAGCAGCCCCTATCGGGGTGTTGGGATTATGAACACTGAAGCTTTCTTT. Translation: CASSPYRGVGIMNTEAFF. The chain joins TRBV7-9 to TRBJ1-1; D gene unclear. The CDR3 sequence is 18 residues long. CDR1 and CDR2 (germline): SEHNR, FQNEAQ (reference sequence). With 5 bases removed from V and 0 bases from J, the gap between germline ends came to 22 bases.